This T cell receptor beta chain was recovered during a study of cytomegalovirus exposure and HLA in healthy donors. Overall study: Per a later analysis, the roughly 640 first-cohort and some 130 validation repertoires shared one platform.

The method was immunoSEQ multiplex PCR; TCRdb's version includes in-frame clones alone and lacks a portion of them. Among more than 60,000 clones listed, approximately 96% were seen once. This clone was observed once. Its antigen remains unidentified. Trimming cost V 5 bases and J 0 bases; bases outside gene matches: 5. CDR1 and CDR2 (germline): SEHNR, FQNEAQ (reference sequence). The CDR3 has 15 amino acids. Study-wide results and limits: Reports showed the classifier diagnosing cytomegalovirus status with high specificity and sensitivity. Most TCR sequences proved rare, with some public TCRs found in many donors. TCR clusters originating in the first cohort tended to co-occur in the 120 validation repertoires, according to a later analysis.

Sequencing input: PBMCs. V is TRBV7-9 and J is TRBJ2-7, with TRBD2 matching over 9 bases. The clonotype originates from a woman between 18 and 30 years old in good health and CMV-seropositive. The CDR3 nucleotides are TGTGCCAGCAGCGACAGCGGGAGGAGCTCCTACGAGCAGTACTTC. Translating it yields CASSDSGRSSYEQYF.